The source of this TCR beta chain is a study of spatial heterogeneity in lung cancer. This clonotype was observed a handful of times. In the library, each TCR cDNA molecule bore its own unique molecular identifier. TCRdb re-called the 5' RACE reads through MiXCR, storing one row per CDR3 protein. The sample carries about 47,000 distinct CDR3 sequences, around 7% recorded once. V shed 5 bases, J shed 7 bases, and the junction held 11 bases outside the gene matches. The CDR3 has 16 residues. Germline values: CDR1 SNHLY, CDR2 FYNNEI. Time point denoted: blood at routine non-recurrence follow-up after resection. Extraction of whole RNA from tumor, nontumor lung or frozen PBMC preceded unsorted sequencing.

Sequenced here: PBMCs, sampled at follow-up. V is TRBV2 and J is TRBJ1-5, with 10 bases aligning to TRBD1. The receptor was isolated from a female donor with early-stage non-small cell lung cancer. The CDR3: CASSLPGQGPPQPQHF. As DNA, the CDR3 is TGTGCCAGCAGTTTACCGGGACAGGGGCCCCCCCAGCCCCAGCATTTT.